The entry below describes one T cell receptor beta chain. Its antigen remains unknown. Trimming stripped 0 bases from V and 0 bases from J, with 2 bases between. Germline CDR1 and CDR2: SGHTS and YDEGEE. This CDR3 has 13 residues. Assay used: immunoSEQ multiplex PCR; TCRdb lists only in-frame clones, some missing. The table lists roughly 100,000 clones, roughly 88% of them singletons, with approximately 8% in the top ten. This specimen comes from a study of T cell responses to AZD1222 COVID-19 vaccine. Findings of the study overall: Females made up more of the donors, who were largely white British, and clonal diversity may have come out too low.

Analysis merged second doses at about 4 or about 12 weeks. The clonotype originates from an adult who received the AZD1222 COVID-19 vaccine. The sequencing here drew on peripheral blood, taken 28 days after the second AZD1222 dose. V gene TRBV5-8 combines with J gene TRBJ2-3, with unresolved D. CDR3 sequence (DNA): TGTGCCAGCAGCTTGGGTAGCACAGATACGCAGTATTTT. Translation gives CASSLGSTDTQYF.